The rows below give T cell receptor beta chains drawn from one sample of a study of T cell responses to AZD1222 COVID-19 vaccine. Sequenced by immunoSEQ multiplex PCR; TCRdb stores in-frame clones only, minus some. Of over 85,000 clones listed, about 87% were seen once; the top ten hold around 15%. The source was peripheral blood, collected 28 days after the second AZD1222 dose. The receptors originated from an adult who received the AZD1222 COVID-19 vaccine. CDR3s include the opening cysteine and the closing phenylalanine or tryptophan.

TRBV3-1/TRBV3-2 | CASSQDGVQTFAGNTIYF
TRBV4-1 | CASSPTTPYEQYF
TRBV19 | CASSINRGPYNEQFF
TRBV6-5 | CASSFQGAGQPQHF
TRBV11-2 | CASSTRTGAGELFF
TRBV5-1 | CASSLVQGRYTF
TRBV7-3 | CASSRGQGSTGELFF
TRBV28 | CASSLADRSTDTQYF
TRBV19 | CASSSQGLMPFF
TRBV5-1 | CASSLGLAGGGYEQFF
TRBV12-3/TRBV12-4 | CASSSYRAVSFF
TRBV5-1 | CASSPRGQNTGELFF
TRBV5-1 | CASSLEGPYEQYF
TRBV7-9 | CASSWGQGIEQFF
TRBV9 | CASSVMTSGGLYNEQFF
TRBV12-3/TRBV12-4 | CASSSYRNSPLHF
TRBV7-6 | CASRRDRGLATNTGELFF
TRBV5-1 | CASSFRQGTGTGELFF
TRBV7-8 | CASSPSSGVNNEQFF
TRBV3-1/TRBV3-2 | CASSQVGRAGAPNYGYTF
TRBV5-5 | CASSHQGGVITGEQFF
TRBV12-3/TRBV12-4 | CASSLARGGYTF
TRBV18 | CASSPTSGRRSTDTQYF
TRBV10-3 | CATANSGGANTEAFF
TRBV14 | CASSQVGGWGTEAFF
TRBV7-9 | CASSLGQGDQPQHF
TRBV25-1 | CASSGSGRTEAFF
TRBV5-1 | CASSWGFENTIYF
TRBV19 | CASRLDDGGNQPQHF
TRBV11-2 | CASSLVGHSTDTQYF
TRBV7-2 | CASSSVLAGELADTQYF
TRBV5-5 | CASSSLQGDTGELFF
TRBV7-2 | CASSVADTQYF
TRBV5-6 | CASSQISGTGLTDYGYTF
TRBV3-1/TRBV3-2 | CASSQDRRQPQHF
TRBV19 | CASSRLSWGHGYTF
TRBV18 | CASSPRVTTNEKLFF
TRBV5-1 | CASSLGLAGTGELFF
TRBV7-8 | CASSLEGGGLNTEAFF
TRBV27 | CASSFLASSGEKLFF
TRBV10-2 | CASIKGKDQPQHF